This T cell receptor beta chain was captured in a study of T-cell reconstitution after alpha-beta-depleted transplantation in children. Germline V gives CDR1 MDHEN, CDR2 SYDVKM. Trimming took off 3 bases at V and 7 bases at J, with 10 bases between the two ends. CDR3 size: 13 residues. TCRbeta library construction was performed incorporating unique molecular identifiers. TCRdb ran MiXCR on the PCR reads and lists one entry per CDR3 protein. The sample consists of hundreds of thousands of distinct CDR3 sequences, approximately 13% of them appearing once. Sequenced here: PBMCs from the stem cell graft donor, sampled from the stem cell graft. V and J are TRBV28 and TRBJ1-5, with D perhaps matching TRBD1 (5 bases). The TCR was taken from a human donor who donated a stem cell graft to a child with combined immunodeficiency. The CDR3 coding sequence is TGTGCCAGCAGTTTCGGGGAGGGGCAGCCCCAGCATTTT. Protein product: CASSFGEGQPQHF.